The T cell receptor (beta chain) under discussion was sequenced for a study of OX40 agonist ivuxolimab in advanced cancers. On the study more broadly: With a range of roughly 23 to 79, age averaged roughly 60 years, and approximately 83% were male. One patient with hepatocellular carcinoma and two with cutaneous melanoma, three in all, had partial responses. General study points: Researchers report that CD8+ T cells had, on average, more expanded clones than CD4+. CD4+ and CD8+ blood T cells expanded clonally by week 6 at 0.1 to 3.0 mg/kg.

For this clone: Its antigen is unknown.

V was clipped by 7 bases and J by 5 bases; unmatched bases: 15. The CDR3 contains 16 residues. Germline CDR1 reads SGHTA; CDR2 reads FQGNSA. Measured with immunoSEQ multiplex PCR; TCRdb has only the in-frame clones, and not every one. The sample consists of tens of thousands of clones, 70% to 90% of them appearing once. The starting material was CD4+ or CD8+ T cells sorted from blood, obtained in a trial of the OX40 agonist ivuxolimab. The receptor comes from an adult with an advanced solid tumor such as melanoma, head and neck, liver or kidney cancer. This sequence joins TRBV7-2 and TRBJ2-5; 8 bases line up with TRBD2. CDR3 in DNA: TGTGCCAGCACCCAAAGACCGCGGGGGGAAGGGGAGACCCAGTACTTC. Translated: CASTQRPRGEGETQYF.